This T cell receptor beta chain was captured by sequencing in a study of untreated major depressive disorder. Patients had DSM-IV major depressive disorder with a Hamilton Depression score of at least 18. Enrichment usually gave about 95% pure CD4+ T cells. This table comes from immunoSEQ multiplex PCR, and its TCRdb copy is limited to in-frame clones, with some not included. The sample consists of around 13,000 clones, 80% to 95% of them appearing once. The TCR was taken from a man aged 30 to 39 with major depressive disorder. Material for sequencing was CD4+ T cells from PBMCs.

As DNA, the CDR3 is TGTGCCAGCCGAAAGGGACATAGCTCCTACGAGCAGTACTTC. Encoded protein: CASRKGHSSYEQYF. The chain employs TRBV21-1 and TRBJ2-7; the table's D call TRBD1 went unverified against the DNA. TRBV21-1 is deemed a pseudogene. The CDR3 sequence is 14 residues long.